These 23 T cell receptor beta chains were all obtained from the same sample, sequenced in a study of T cell responses to AZD1222 COVID-19 vaccine (dated by TCRdb to about 2021). Libraries were made using the immunoSEQ multiplex PCR assay. The table was pulled from immuneACCESS by TCRdb, which kept in-frame rearrangements only. Such tables lose some clones; where checked, under half of the loss comes from unresolved V genes, and the rest has no known cause. The sample data list around 150,000 clones, and approximately 91% of these were observed just once. The ten largest make up 1.5% to 2.5% of the sample. Read against the paper, the sample's time point label means: about 28 days (+/-7) after the second vaccine dose. The sequences come from peripheral blood, collected 28 days after the second AZD1222 dose. Receptors were obtained from an adult who received the AZD1222 COVID-19 vaccine.

This clone was detected only a few times. The rearrangement uses TRBV7-9 and TRBJ2-4; 7 bases are shared with TRBD1. The V gene's germline CDR1 is SEHNR and CDR2 FQNEAQ (reference sequence). V gave up 2 bases and J gave up 2 bases; unmatched junction bases: 3. The CDR3 spans 15 residues. Here the CDR3 reads CASSLKGGSKNIQYF. In DNA, the CDR3 is TGTGCCAGCAGCTTAAAAGGGGGCTCCAAAAACATTCAGTACTTC.

CDR3 in DNA: TGTGCCAGTAGAAGACAGACCAACACCGGGGAGCTGTTTTTT. Translating it yields CASRRQTNTGELFF. The gene calls are TRBV19 and TRBJ2-2; D is possibly TRBD1 (5 bases). V lost 6 bases, J lost 2 bases, and 10 bases lay in between. Germline V gene sequence: CDR1 LNHDA, CDR2 SQIVND (reference sequence). There are 14 residues in the CDR3.

V and J are TRBV18 and TRBJ2-1; no clear D. The V and J ends lost 3 bases and 4 bases respectively, with 13 bases between them. Germline loops: CDR1 KGHSH, CDR2 LQKENI. The length of the CDR3 is 15 residues. This CDR3 is CASSPGSPRYNEQFF. For the CDR3, the DNA is TGTGCCAGCTCACCCGGCTCCCCTAGGTACAATGAGCAGTTCTTC.

V gene TRBV19 combines with J gene TRBJ2-3; TRBD2 matches 11 bases. The junction had 4 bases not matched to a gene; V was cut back by 5 bases and J by 0 bases. Germline V lookup: CDR1 LNHDA, CDR2 SQIVND (reference sequence). This CDR3 is built from 16 residues. CDR3 amino acids: CASSEGTSGSTDTQYF. CDR3 sequence (DNA): TGTGCCAGTAGTGAAGGGACTAGCGGTAGCACAGATACGCAGTATTTT.

The rearrangement uses TRBV5-5 and TRBJ2-7; D may be TRBD2 (5 bases). Germline loops: CDR1 SGHKS, CDR2 YYEKEE (reference sequence). V lost 3 bases and J lost 2, with 18 bases in between. The CDR3 loop spans 16 amino acids. CDR3 in DNA: TGTGCCAGCAGCTCCAACGTTCTGGACGGGGCCTACGAGCAGTACTTC. Translating it yields CASSSNVLDGAYEQYF.

The chain is built from TRBV6-5 and TRBJ1-5; D remains ambiguous. CDR3 length: 13 amino acids. Germline lookup yields CDR1 MNHEY and CDR2 SVGAGI. Trimming removed 2 bases from V and 4 bases from J, with 6 bases in between. This CDR3 reads CASSYQENQPQHF. DNA of the CDR3: TGTGCCAGCAGTTACCAGGAGAATCAGCCCCAGCATTTT.

This clone came up once. An end of the junction differs from the germline gene, which may be a read error. The chain joins TRBV10-1 to TRBJ1-1, with no clear D. Germline V gene sequence: CDR1 WNHNN, CDR2 SYGVQD (reference sequence). There are 15 residues in the CDR3. DNA for the CDR3: TGCGCCAGCAGTGAGTCCCTGGGTATAAACAATGAAGCTTTCTTT. Translation: CASSESLGINNEAFF.

The chain employs TRBV11-1 and TRBJ1-1; D ambiguous. Germline CDR1 SGHAT, CDR2 FQDESV (reference sequence). There are 13 residues in the CDR3. The germline V and J ends were trimmed by 2 bases and 1 base, with 5 bases remaining between them. In DNA, the CDR3 is TGTGCCAGCAGCTTATCAGCGAACACTGAAGCTTTCTTT. This translates into CASSLSANTEAFF.

J is TRBJ1-4 and V is TRBV15; D gene ambiguous. Looked up from germline, CDR1 is LNHNV and CDR2 is YYDKDF (reference sequence). The germline V and J ends were trimmed by 3 bases and 8 bases, with 19 bases remaining between them. This CDR3 is built from 16 residues. CDR3 protein: CATSSLADQGREKLFF. The CDR3 DNA reads as TGTGCCACCAGCAGCCTCGCCGATCAAGGCAGAGAAAAACTGTTTTTT.

In its sample, this clone was seen a few times. This rearrangement joins TRBV5-1 to TRBJ2-7, with TRBD2 identical over 12 bases. The V gene end was trimmed by 0 bases and the J gene end by 1 base; junction bases not matched to a gene: 11. CDR1 SGHRS and CDR2 YFSETQ come from the germline V gene. This CDR3 spans 19 amino acids. The DNA of the CDR3 is TGCGCCAGCAGCTTGGACCCGGGACTAGCGGGCAGACCTTCCTACGAGCAGTACTTC. It codes for CASSLDPGLAGRPSYEQYF.

This chain links TRBV30 with TRBJ2-1; tentative D call: TRBD2 (6 bases). This CDR3 spans 10 amino acids. Between the trimmed V and J ends, which lost 8 bases and 8 bases, there was a span of 10 bases. Germline V gene lookup returns CDR1 GTSNPN and CDR2 SVGIG (reference sequence). The CDR3 DNA is TGTGCCATAGGAGGGTATGAGCAGTTCTTC. It specifies CAIGGYEQFF. Together with reference TRBV30 and TRBJ2-1, the CDR3 gives the full variable domain: SQTIHQWPATLVQPVGSPLSLECTVEGTSNPNLYWYRQAAGRGLQLLFYSVGIGQISSEVPQNLSASRPQDRQFILSSKKLLLSDSGFYLCAIGGYEQFFGPGTRLTVL.

This chain joins TRBV2 and TRBJ2-3, with a possible D match to TRBD1 (6 bases). The CDR3 loop spans 16 amino acids. Germline V lookup: CDR1 SNHLY, CDR2 FYNNEI. Trimming shortened V by 6 bases and J by 2 bases, and 18 bases separated the two germline ends. CDR3 DNA sequence: TGTGCCAGCAGAGGGGGAGCAGGTCTCTCCACAGATACGCAGTATTTT. Its translation is CASRGGAGLSTDTQYF.

Concerning this clone: An end of the junction does not agree with germline; a read error may underlie this. The rearrangement links TRBV6-5 to TRBJ2-1; 7 positions agree with TRBD2. This CDR3 region has 15 residues. Germline V gene lookup returns CDR1 MNHEY and CDR2 SVGAGI. CDR3 sequence reads: CATSRGGITYNEQFF. In nucleotides, the CDR3 is TGTGCCACCAGTCGGGGAGGGATTACCTACAATGAGCAGTTCTTC.

The chain uses TRBV24-1 and TRBJ2-3; TRBD2 agrees at 10 bases. Unmatched junction bases numbered 4, after V lost 2 bases and J lost 3 bases. The CDR3 is made up of 16 amino acids. CDR1 KGHDR and CDR2 SFDVKD come from the germline V gene. In DNA form, the CDR3 reads TGTGCCACCAGTGATTCCACTAGCGGGAAGACAGATACGCAGTATTTT. This encodes CATSDSTSGKTDTQYF.

The rearrangement uses TRBV7-2 and TRBJ1-1; D unclear. V shed 1 base and J shed 4 bases, with 13 bases lying between them. The CDR3 is 15 amino acids. Germline lookup yields CDR1 SGHTA and CDR2 FQGNSA. The CDR3 spells CASSLVTGSGTEAFF. The CDR3 bases are TGTGCCAGCAGCTTAGTTACGGGGTCGGGCACTGAAGCTTTCTTT.

The rearrangement links TRBV6-5 to TRBJ1-1; weak D call: TRBD1 (6 bases). V was pared by 4 bases and J by 0 bases, with 12 bases between. Per germline, CDR1 MNHEY and CDR2 SVGAGI. This CDR3 region has 15 residues. The CDR3 nucleotides read TGTGCCAGCAGTTTCCGTGGACAGATGAACACTGAAGCTTTCTTT. It codes for CASSFRGQMNTEAFF.

A few counts support this clone. This chain links TRBV11-2 with TRBJ2-7; D is ambiguous. The CDR3 spans 13 residues. Trimming removed 1 base at V and 9 bases at J, with 13 bases between. Germline CDR1 is SGHAT and CDR2 is FQNNGV. The CDR3 DNA reads TGTGCCAGCAGCTTAGTAGCTTCAACGGGGCAGTACTTC. Translation gives CASSLVASTGQYF.

The J gene is TRBJ2-5, the V gene TRBV3-1 (or the pseudogene TRBV3-2); 7 nucleotides match TRBD2. The CDR3 is 13 amino acids. The V and J ends lost 4 bases and 5 bases, in that order; junction bases with no gene match: 4. From germline, CDR1 is LGHDT and CDR2 YNNKEL (reference sequence). The CDR3 DNA reads TGTGCCAGCAGCCGAGCGGGGTGGGAGACCCAGTACTTC. Translation gives CASSRAGWETQYF.

The chain has TRBV6-1 and TRBJ1-1; a possible D gene is TRBD1 (5 bases). CDR1 MNHNS and CDR2 SASEGT come from the germline V gene. V dropped 2 bases and J dropped 2 bases, with 9 bases sitting between them. This CDR3 has 14 amino acids. DNA of the CDR3: TGTGCCAGCAGTGAAATGACAGCAAACACTGAAGCTTTCTTT. The encoded protein is CASSEMTANTEAFF.

The rearrangement uses TRBV7-2 and TRBJ1-2; D not resolved. The CDR3 extends over 14 amino acids. Trimming removed 2 bases at V and 8 bases at J, with 15 bases between. Germline CDR1 is SGHTA and CDR2 is FQGNSA. The CDR3 here is CASSLIGQLQGYTF. As DNA, the CDR3 is TGTGCCAGCAGCTTAATCGGTCAGCTCCAGGGCTACACCTTC.

The chain combines TRBV5-1 with TRBJ1-1; D possibly corresponds to TRBD1 (6 bases). This CDR3 spans 15 amino acids. CDR1 SGHRS and CDR2 YFSETQ come from the germline V gene. V dropped 0 bases and J dropped 6 bases, with 15 bases sitting between them. The CDR3 coding sequence is TGCGCCAGCAGCTTGGAACAGGGTTCTAGGGCTGAAGCTTTCTTT. This gives the protein CASSLEQGSRAEAFF.

This sequence joins TRBV7-3 and TRBJ1-1; no clear D. The CDR3 length is 12 residues. The ends were cut back, 10 bases at V and 10 bases at J, with 19 bases in the middle. CDR1 is SGHTA, CDR2 FQGTGA, per germline. The CDR3 nucleotides are TGTGCCACCGACGCGCTCCATTATGGAGCTTTCTTT. It translates to CATDALHYGAFF.

V and J are TRBV5-6 and TRBJ1-1; D is perhaps TRBD1 (5 bases). The germline gives CDR1 SGHDT, CDR2 YYEEEE. V was cut by 2 bases and J by 4 bases, with 15 bases left in between. The CDR3 consists of 15 residues. Written as DNA, the CDR3 is TGTGCCAGCAGCTTCGGTATTGGGGCGCCCACTGAAGCTTTCTTT. Amino acids: CASSFGIGAPTEAFF.